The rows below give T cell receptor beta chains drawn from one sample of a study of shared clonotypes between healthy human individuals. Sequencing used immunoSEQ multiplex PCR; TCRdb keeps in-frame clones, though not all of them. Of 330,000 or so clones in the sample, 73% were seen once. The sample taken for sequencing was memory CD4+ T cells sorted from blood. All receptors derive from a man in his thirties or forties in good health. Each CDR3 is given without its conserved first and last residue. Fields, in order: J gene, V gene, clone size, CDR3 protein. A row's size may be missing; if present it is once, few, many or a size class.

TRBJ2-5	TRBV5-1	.	ASSPGYRGETQY
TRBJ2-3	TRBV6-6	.	ASSWGLAGSADTQY
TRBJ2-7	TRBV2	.	ASSEAPSYEQY
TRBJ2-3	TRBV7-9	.	ASARGRGTTDTQY
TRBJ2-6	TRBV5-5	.	ASSLWDRDSGANVLT
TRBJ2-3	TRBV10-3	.	AIKKDAGGTDTQY
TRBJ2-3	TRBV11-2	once	ASSWDRGIGGTDTQY
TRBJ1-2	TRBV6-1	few	ASSEAPGNGYT
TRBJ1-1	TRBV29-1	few	SVEEGAAF
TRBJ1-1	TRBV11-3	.	ASSLRENTEAF
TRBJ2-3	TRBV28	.	ASSPGLGTDTQY
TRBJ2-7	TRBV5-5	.	ASSRTGTSESGQY
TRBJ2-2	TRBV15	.	ATSRETAVGGELF
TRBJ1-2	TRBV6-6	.	ASSYGQASHGYT
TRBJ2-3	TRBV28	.	ASSLFRDTQY
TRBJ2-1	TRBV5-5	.	ASSLAGGSDEQF
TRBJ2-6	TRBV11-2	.	ASSLVPSGANVLT
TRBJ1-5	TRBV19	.	ASSIGRVESSYSNQPQH
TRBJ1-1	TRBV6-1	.	ASIRTDMNTEAF
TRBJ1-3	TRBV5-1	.	ASSQTGVGNTIY
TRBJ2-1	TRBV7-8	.	ASRPNLGNEQF
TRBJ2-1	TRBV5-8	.	ASSRLAIAGGAYNEQF
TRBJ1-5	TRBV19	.	ASSIAQAINQPQH
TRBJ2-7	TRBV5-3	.	ARSLEGPAHQTSGTSYEQY
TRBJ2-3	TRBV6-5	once	ASISQGDTQY
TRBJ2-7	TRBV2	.	ASTPGQGSYEQY
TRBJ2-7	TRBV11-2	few	ASSFLAGPITYEQY
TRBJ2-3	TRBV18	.	ASSPTTGFFADTQY
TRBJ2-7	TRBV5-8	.	ASSKPRGGRLYEQY
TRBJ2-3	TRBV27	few	ASSFAGAHGTDTQY
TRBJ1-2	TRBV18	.	ASSPSGGIHHGYT
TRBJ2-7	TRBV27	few	ASRSTGNTYEQY
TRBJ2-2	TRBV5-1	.	ASSLDRETGELF
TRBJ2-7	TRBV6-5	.	ASSPGWLTGSDY
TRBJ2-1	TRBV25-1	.	ASSETGLAVKSYNEQF
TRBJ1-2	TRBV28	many	ASSLYSVGPGYT
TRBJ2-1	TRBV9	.	ASSVAGADNEQF
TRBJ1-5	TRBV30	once	AWSARGTGEQPQH
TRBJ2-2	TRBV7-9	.	ASSSGTANTGELF
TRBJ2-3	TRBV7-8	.	ASSLNPTTDTQY